One sample yielded the 23 T cell receptor beta chains listed below, sequenced in a study of CD8 T cells in ankylosing spondylitis. Study outcomes and limitations: Several highly homologous variants formed a TCR beta motif that appeared characteristic of ankylosing spondylitis blood.

Their antigens are not known. TCRdb re-called the 5' RACE reads through MiXCR, storing one row per CDR3 protein. In the table there are hundreds of thousands of distinct CDR3 sequences, 10% to 15% of which are singletons. Sequencing was performed on blood, either unsorted or a sorted T cell fraction (not recorded which). The receptors shown here come from a male donor with ankylosing spondylitis.

The chain recombines TRBV18 with TRBJ2-1, with 7 bases lining up with TRBD2. Germline V CDR1 and CDR2: KGHSH, LQKENI. The CDR3 is 15 residues long. Losses at the gene ends were 5 bases for V and 2 bases for J; bases not matched to a gene: 6. The CDR3 bases are TGTGCCAGCTCAATCTCCGGGAGGACCTACAATGAGCAGTTCTTC. As protein: CASSISGRTYNEQFF. The full variable domain, rest sourced from reference TRBV18 and TRBJ2-1, is NAGVMQNPRHLVRRRGQEARLRCSPMKGHSHVYWYRQLPEEGLKFMVYLQKENIIDESGMPKERFSAEFPKEGPSILRIQQVVRGDSAAYFCASSISGRTYNEQFFGPGTRLTVL.

This chain connects TRBV18 to TRBJ2-4; the D is unclear. This CDR3 has 14 amino acids. Germline values: CDR1 KGHSH, CDR2 LQKENI. Between the trimmed V and J ends, which lost 3 bases and 1 base, there was a span of 7 bases. The CDR3 nucleotides are TGTGCCAGCTCACCCCTCGGCGCCAAAAACATTCAGTACTTC. It translates to CASSPLGAKNIQYF.

Regarding this clonotype: Since a much larger clone is just one base distant, this may be a read error. The rearrangement uses TRBV13 and TRBJ2-5, with D maybe TRBD1 (5 bases). CDR1 PRHDT and CDR2 FYEKMQ come from the germline V gene (reference sequence). This CDR3 is 11 amino acids long. The V end was cut by 6 bases, the J end by 4 bases, with 6 bases between. The CDR3 loop is CASRGAETQYF. In DNA, the CDR3 is TGTGCCAGCAGAGGGGCAGAGACCCAGTACTTC.

This clonotype came up many times. The chain carries TRBV5-1 and TRBJ2-1; D is ambiguous. The V gene lost 0 bases and the J gene lost 1 base, with 8 bases spanning the gap. Germline lookup yields CDR1 SGHRS and CDR2 YFSETQ. The CDR3 is 15 residues long. The CDR3 nucleotides read TGCGCCAGCAGCTTGGCCCACGGTTCCTACAATGAGCAGTTCTTC. This codes for CASSLAHGSYNEQFF. Drawing the rest from reference TRBV5-1 and TRBJ2-1, the complete variable domain is KAGVTQTPRYLIKTRGQQVTLSCSPISGHRSVSWYQQTPGQGLQFLFEYFSETQRNKGNFPGRFSGRQFSNSRSEMNVSTLELGDSALYLCASSLAHGSYNEQFFGPGTRLTVL.

This clonotype has just a few counts. Just one base apart from a much larger clone, this may be a read error. This chain links TRBV3-1 with TRBJ2-3; no definite D call. The CDR3 spans 12 residues. Trimming took 3 bases from V and 2 from J, leaving 3 bases between them. Germline V lookup: CDR1 LGHDT, CDR2 YNNKEL (reference sequence). The DNA for the CDR3 is TGTGCCAGCAGCCACACCACAGATACGCAGTATTTT. Protein sequence: CASSHTTDTQYF.

This clonotype showed up many times. The chain is built from TRBV10-3 and TRBJ2-6; no clear D. Trimming took 3 bases from V and 0 from J, leaving 3 bases between them. The CDR3 spans 14 residues. Germline values: CDR1 ENHRY, CDR2 SYGVKD. CDR3 bases: TGTGCCATCAGTGACAGCTCTGGGGCCAACGTCCTGACTTTC. Encoded protein: CAISDSSGANVLTF.

This clonotype appeared a few times. The V call is TRBV3-1, the J call TRBJ2-1; D is undetermined. CDR1 and CDR2 (germline): LGHDT, YNNKEL (reference sequence). The CDR3 is made up of 13 amino acids. V was pared by 1 base and J by 7 bases, with 8 bases between. CDR3 bases: TGTGCCAGCAGCCAAGTAGAAGGGAATGAGCAGTTCTTC. Translation gives CASSQVEGNEQFF.

J is TRBJ1-2 and V is TRBV4-2, with 7 positions matching TRBD1. CDR1 LGHNA and CDR2 YNFKEQ come from the germline V gene. The CDR3 totals 20 residues. Losses at the gene ends were 0 bases for V and 1 base for J; bases not matched to a gene: 17. CDR3 nucleotide sequence: TGTGCCAGCAGCCAAGAACCCCCACCCAATTTTCAGGGGGATAACTATGGCTACACCTTC. As protein: CASSQEPPPNFQGDNYGYTF.

This clonotype came up a few times. This rearrangement joins TRBV7-2 to TRBJ1-2; the D is unclear. Germline CDR1 is SGHTA and CDR2 is FQGNSA. The CDR3 has 12 amino acids. V was shortened by 6 bases and J by 8 bases, with 13 bases between the two germline ends. The CDR3 sequence is CASSTRPQGYTF. CDR3 in DNA: TGTGCCAGCAGTACCCGACCACAGGGCTACACCTTC. Using reference TRBV7-2 and TRBJ1-2 for the parts outside the CDR3, the full variable domain is GAGVSQSPSNKVTEKGKDVELRCDPISGHTALYWYRQSLGQGLEFLIYFQGNSAPDKSGLPSDRFSAERTGGSVSTLTIQRTQQEDSAVYLCASSTRPQGYTFGSGTRLTVV.

The J gene is TRBJ2-1, the V gene TRBV20-1; 9 nucleotides match TRBD2. The length of the CDR3 is 15 residues. Trimming took 1 base from V and 7 from J; bases not matched to a gene: 8. Per germline, CDR1 DFQATT and CDR2 SNEGSKA (reference sequence). CDR3 DNA sequence: TGCAGTGCTAGAGCCCCGGGCGGGGGGGGAAATGAGCAGTTCTTC. It yields the protein CSARAPGGGGNEQFF.

A few counts support this clonotype. The chain couples TRBV20-1 to TRBJ1-1; D gene uncertain. V was shortened by 3 bases and J by 5 bases, with 4 bases between the two germline ends. The CDR3 is 10 amino acids. The V gene's germline CDR1 is DFQATT and CDR2 SNEGSKA (reference sequence). CDR3 bases: TGCAGTGCTAGCCAAACTGAAGCTTTCTTT. Translating gives CSASQTEAFF.

There are a few counts of this clonotype. The J gene is TRBJ2-7, the V gene TRBV7-9; 7 bases line up with TRBD1. With 5 bases clipped from V and 5 bases from J, the junction kept 9 bases outside the gene matches. There are 14 residues in the CDR3. Germline lookup yields CDR1 SEHNR and CDR2 FQNEAQ (reference sequence). CDR3: CASSDRTGSDEQYF. DNA of the CDR3: TGTGCCAGCAGCGACCGGACAGGATCCGACGAGCAGTACTTC.

This clonotype showed up many times. The chain uses TRBV7-2 and TRBJ2-3; 9 bases match TRBD1. V shed 5 bases, J shed 4 bases, and the junction held 4 bases outside the gene matches. The CDR3 sequence is 14 residues long. The germline V gene encodes CDR1 SGHTA and CDR2 FQGNSA. The CDR3 is CASSPRTGADTQYF. The CDR3 DNA follows: TGTGCCAGCAGCCCCAGGACAGGGGCAGATACGCAGTATTTT. Together with reference TRBV7-2 and TRBJ2-3, the CDR3 gives the full variable domain: GAGVSQSPSNKVTEKGKDVELRCDPISGHTALYWYRQSLGQGLEFLIYFQGNSAPDKSGLPSDRFSAERTGGSVSTLTIQRTQQEDSAVYLCASSPRTGADTQYFGPGTRLTVL.

The sample holds a few counts of this clonotype. The CDR3: CASSQGLAGWQFF. In nucleotides, the CDR3 is TGCGCCAGCAGCCAGGGACTAGCGGGATGGCAGTTCTTC. The V and J genes are TRBV4-3 and TRBJ2-1, with 13 positions matching TRBD2. The V segment lost 3 bases and the J segment 12 bases; nucleotides outside the gene matches: 2. From germline, CDR1 is LGHNA and CDR2 YSLEER. The CDR3 loop spans 13 amino acids.

The V call is TRBV20-1, the J call TRBJ1-6; 9 bases match TRBD1. CDR1 and CDR2 (germline): DFQATT, SNEGSKA (reference sequence). The V gene end was trimmed by 5 bases and the J gene end by 8 bases; junction bases not matched to a gene: 7. The CDR3 consists of 14 residues. The CDR3 is CSAYRRTGDSPLHF. The CDR3 coding sequence is TGCAGTGCTTACAGAAGGACAGGGGATTCACCCCTCCACTTT.

The chain has TRBV4-3 and TRBJ1-2; D not certain. The germline CDR1 and CDR2 sequences are LGHNA and YSLEER. Deletions cut 2 bases from V and 4 bases from J, with 8 bases between. The CDR3 covers 13 residues. CDR3 in amino acids: CASSQNEAYGYTF. For the CDR3, the DNA is TGCGCCAGCAGCCAAAACGAGGCCTATGGCTACACCTTC.

This clonotype appeared a few times. The chain employs TRBV5-1 and TRBJ2-3; 14 bases map to TRBD2. The CDR3 length is 18 residues. The V gene end was trimmed by 0 bases and the J gene end by 2 bases; junction bases not matched to a gene: 5. CDR1 SGHRS and CDR2 YFSETQ come from the germline V gene. The CDR3 here is CASSLARTSGGPTDTQYF. CDR3 bases: TGCGCCAGCAGCTTGGCCAGGACTAGCGGGGGGCCCACAGATACGCAGTATTTT.

This chain uses TRBV12-3 or TRBV12-4 with TRBJ1-6; no reliable D call. Trimming removed 6 bases at V and 10 bases at J, with 10 bases between. The CDR3 spans 12 residues. The CDR3 nucleotides read TGTGCCAGCAGCTCTCTAGGATCACCCCTCCACTTT. Its translation is CASSSLGSPLHF.

This clonotype appeared a few times. The chain uses TRBV20-1 and TRBJ2-5; no definite D call. Germline V gene lookup returns CDR1 DFQATT and CDR2 SNEGSKA (reference sequence). This CDR3 has 13 amino acids. Between the trimmed V and J ends, which lost 3 bases and 2 bases, there was a span of 10 bases. The DNA of the CDR3 is TGCAGTGCTAGGCTGGACGGGCAAGAGACCCAGTACTTC. This codes for CSARLDGQETQYF.

This clonotype showed up just a few times. J is TRBJ2-5 and V is TRBV6-2 or TRBV6-3; weak D call: TRBD1 (6 bases). Germline V gene data show CDR1 as MNHEY and CDR2 as SVGEGT. The CDR3 contains 15 residues. The ends were cut back, 5 bases at V and 1 base at J, with 14 bases in the middle. The chain's CDR3 is CASSTYGTLQETQYF. DNA for the CDR3: TGTGCCAGCAGTACCTACGGGACACTCCAAGAGACCCAGTACTTC.

This clonotype was seen only a few times. The chain couples TRBV12-3 or TRBV12-4 to TRBJ2-1; TRBD2 matches at 12 bases. CDR3 length equals 14 residues. The V and J ends lost 10 bases and 8 bases, in that order; junction bases with no gene match: 9. The CDR3 region is CATQWTSGIDEQFF. The CDR3 DNA reads as TGTGCCACCCAATGGACTAGCGGGATAGATGAGCAGTTCTTC.

In its sample, this clonotype was seen a few times. The gene calls are TRBV29-1 and TRBJ2-7; 10 nucleotides line up with TRBD2. V was clipped by 1 base and J by 6 bases; unmatched bases: 9. The germline CDR1 and CDR2 sequences are SQVTM and ANQGSEA. The CDR3 spans 15 residues. For the CDR3, the DNA is TGCAGCGTTGAAGGGGCTAGCGGGAGAATCGGCGAGCAGTACTTC. The encoded protein is CSVEGASGRIGEQYF.

The J gene is TRBJ1-2, the V gene TRBV10-3; TRBD1 aligns across 9 bases. This CDR3 has 14 amino acids. V was pared by 3 bases and J by 5 bases, with 4 bases of the junction left unmatched. The germline CDR1 and CDR2 sequences are ENHRY and SYGVKD. CDR3 amino acids: CAISDRQGEYGYTF. DNA for the CDR3: TGTGCCATCAGTGATCGACAGGGGGAATATGGCTACACCTTC.